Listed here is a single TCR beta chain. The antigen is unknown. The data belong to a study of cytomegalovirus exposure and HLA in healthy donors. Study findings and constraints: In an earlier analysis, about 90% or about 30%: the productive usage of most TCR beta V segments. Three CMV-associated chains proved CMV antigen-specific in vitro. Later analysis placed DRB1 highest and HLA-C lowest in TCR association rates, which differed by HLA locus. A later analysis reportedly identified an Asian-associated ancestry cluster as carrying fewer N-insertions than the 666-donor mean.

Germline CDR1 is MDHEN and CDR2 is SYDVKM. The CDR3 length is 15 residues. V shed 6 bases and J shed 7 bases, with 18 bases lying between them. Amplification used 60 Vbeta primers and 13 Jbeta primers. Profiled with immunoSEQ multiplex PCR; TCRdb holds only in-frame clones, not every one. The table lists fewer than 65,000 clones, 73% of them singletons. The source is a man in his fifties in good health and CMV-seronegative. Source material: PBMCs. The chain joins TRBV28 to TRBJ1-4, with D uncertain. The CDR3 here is CASSPPPRSSEKLFF. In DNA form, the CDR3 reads TGTGCCAGCAGCCCCCCCCCGCGGAGTTCTGAAAAACTGTTTTTT. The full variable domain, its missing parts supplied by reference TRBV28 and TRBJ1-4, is DVKVTQSSRYLVKRTGEKVFLECVQDMDHENMFWYRQDPGLGLRLIYFSYDVKMKEKGDIPEGYSVSREKKERFSLILESASTNQTSMYLCASSPPPRSSEKLFFGSGTQLSVL.